The 29 T cell receptor beta chains in this list originate from one sample, sequenced in a study of blood T cell repertoires in COVID-19. The method was immunoSEQ multiplex PCR; TCRdb's version includes in-frame clones alone and lacks a portion of them. Of fewer than 60,000 clones listed, 70% to 90% were seen once; the top ten hold roughly 30%. The source material was peripheral blood. Source of these receptors: a man aged 55 to 70 with COVID-19, enrolled during active disease.

The chain recombines TRBV2 with TRBJ2-2; perhaps TRBD2 as D (7 bases). CDR1 and CDR2 (germline): SNHLY, FYNNEI. The V gene lost 5 bases and the J gene lost 3 bases, with 10 bases spanning the gap. CDR3 length: 14 amino acids. The CDR3 DNA is TGTGCCAGCAGTAGGGGGAGGGACACCGGGGAGCTGTTTTTT. The encoded protein is CASSRGRDTGELFF.

This rearrangement joins TRBV7-9 to TRBJ2-5; tentatively, D is TRBD1 (6 bases). Trimming pared 2 bases from V and 2 bases from J, leaving 9 bases between. CDR1 and CDR2 (germline): SEHNR, FQNEAQ (reference sequence). The CDR3 length is 14 residues. DNA of the CDR3: TGTGCCAGCAGCTTATTAGGGACACAAGAGACCCAGTACTTC. Its protein product is CASSLLGTQETQYF.

J is TRBJ2-7 and V is TRBV19, with TRBD2 identical over 9 bases. Germline V gene sequence: CDR1 LNHDA, CDR2 SQIVND (reference sequence). The CDR3 spans 13 residues. Trimming removed 6 bases from V and 3 bases from J; junction bases left unmatched: 3. The chain's CDR3 is CASSEAGGYEQYF. The CDR3 coding sequence is TGTGCCAGTAGCGAAGCGGGGGGCTACGAGCAGTACTTC.

V usage is TRBV4-3 and J usage is TRBJ2-6; the match to TRBD1 covers 7 bases. The CDR3 sequence is 18 residues long. Germline CDR1 and CDR2: LGHNA and YSLEER. The V gene end was trimmed by 4 bases and the J gene end by 0 bases; junction bases not matched to a gene: 9. Here the CDR3 reads CASSPSGGQSSGANVLTF. The CDR3 nucleotides read TGCGCCAGCAGCCCGTCTGGGGGACAGAGCTCTGGGGCCAACGTCCTGACTTTC.

The rearrangement uses TRBV25-1 and TRBJ1-1, with TRBD1 matching 10 bases. CDR3 length: 12 residues. Germline values: CDR1 MGHDK, CDR2 SYGVNS. The ends lost 6 bases at V and 12 bases at J; junction bases unmatched: 7. The CDR3 DNA reads as TGTGCCAGCAGAAGACAGGGGGCCGGGTCTTTCTTT. Translation: CASRRQGAGSFF.

This clone was seen a single time. The rearrangement joins TRBV27 to TRBJ2-5; TRBD2 aligns across 8 bases. Per germline, CDR1 MNHEY and CDR2 SMNVEV (reference sequence). Trimming at V came to 6 bases and at J to 0 bases, leaving 3 bases not matched to a gene. The CDR3 totals 14 residues. Here the CDR3 DNA reads TGTGCCAGCAGAGAACTAGCGGACCAAGAGACCCAGTACTTC. Translated: CASRELADQETQYF.

This clone is a singleton in its sample. The chain carries TRBV27 and TRBJ1-1; TRBD1 matches 7 bases. Per the germline V gene, CDR1 is MNHEY and CDR2 is SMNVEV (reference sequence). The V gene end was trimmed by 6 bases and the J gene end by 0 bases; junction bases not matched to a gene: 4. This CDR3 spans 14 amino acids. DNA for the CDR3: TGTGCCAGCAGCCGGACAGGTCTGAACACTGAAGCTTTCTTT. Encoded protein: CASSRTGLNTEAFF.

A note on this clone: Other nucleotide sequences in the sample specify the same CDR3. The genes are TRBV6-2 or TRBV6-3 and TRBJ2-1, with D possibly matching TRBD2 (5 bases). The CDR3 is 16 amino acids. Germline values: CDR1 MNHEY, CDR2 SVGEGT. V dropped 4 bases and J dropped 0 bases, with 13 bases sitting between them. The CDR3 loop reads CASSSRTGSSYNEQFF. The DNA of the CDR3 is TGTGCCAGCAGTTCCCGGACGGGGAGCTCCTACAATGAGCAGTTCTTC.

The V and J genes are TRBV6-4 and TRBJ2-3, with 10 bases matching TRBD2. The germline V gene has CDR1 MRHNA and CDR2 SNTAGT. The CDR3 length is 15 residues. The junction had 4 bases not matched to a gene; V was cut back by 6 bases and J by 1 base. The CDR3 protein is CASSPLAGGTDTQYF. CDR3 nucleotides: TGTGCCAGCAGCCCCCTAGCGGGGGGCACAGATACGCAGTATTTT.

The CDR3 coding sequence is TGTGCCAGCAGCTCCGGGCCCGGGACTAGCGGGAGGGCCGGCGAGCAGTACTTC. Translation: CASSSGPGTSGRAGEQYF. The genes are TRBV7-9 and TRBJ2-7, with 16 nucleotides matching TRBD2. In germline, CDR1 is SEHNR, CDR2 FQNEAQ (reference sequence). V gave up 4 bases and J gave up 6 bases; unmatched junction bases: 12. The CDR3 length is 18 residues.

The chain couples TRBV2 to TRBJ2-5; TRBD1 agrees at 11 bases. J was trimmed by 5 bases and V by 6 bases; bases with no gene match: 11. The CDR3 loop spans 16 amino acids. The V gene's germline CDR1 is SNHLY and CDR2 FYNNEI. CDR3 protein: CASSLYGQGARETQYF. DNA of the CDR3: TGTGCCAGCAGCCTCTACGGACAGGGGGCACGGGAGACCCAGTACTTC. The full variable domain, with the rest looked up from reference TRBV2 and TRBJ2-5, is EPEVTQTPSHQVTQMGQEVILRCVPISNHLYFYWYRQILGQKVEFLVSFYNNEISEKSEIFDDQFSVERPDGSNFTLKIRSTKLEDSAMYFCASSLYGQGARETQYFGPGTRLLVL.

This clone was counted only a few times. This chain uses TRBV5-5 with TRBJ2-3; 10 bases are a match to TRBD1. This CDR3 has 16 amino acids. Germline CDR1 reads SGHKS; CDR2 reads YYEKEE (reference sequence). The trim removed 4 bases at V and 4 bases at J, leaving 9 bases unmatched. DNA of the CDR3: TGTGCCAGCAGCCCTCTCCGGGACAGGGGTGCAGATACGCAGTATTTT. This encodes CASSPLRDRGADTQYF.

V usage is TRBV7-2 and J usage is TRBJ2-4; the match to TRBD1 covers 9 bases. The J segment lost 4 bases and the V segment lost 5 bases, leaving 6 bases of the junction unmatched. Germline loops: CDR1 SGHTA, CDR2 FQGNSA. This CDR3 is 15 amino acids long. This CDR3 is CASSPGTGTKNIQYF. DNA of the CDR3: TGTGCCAGCAGCCCCGGGACAGGGACGAAAAACATTCAGTACTTC.

V is TRBV4-3 and J is TRBJ1-2, with D perhaps matching TRBD1 (6 bases). Per germline, CDR1 LGHNA and CDR2 YSLEER. Trimming took off 0 bases at V and 3 bases at J, with 14 bases between the two ends. This CDR3 is built from 16 residues. CDR3 loop: CASSQDVTGSHYGYTF. DNA of the CDR3: TGCGCCAGCAGCCAAGATGTAACAGGGTCTCACTATGGCTACACCTTC.

The chain employs TRBV19 and TRBJ2-4, with 7 bases fitting TRBD2. Germline CDR1 LNHDA, CDR2 SQIVND (reference sequence). This CDR3 has 15 residues. The J segment lost 2 bases and the V segment lost 4 bases, leaving 5 bases of the junction unmatched. For the CDR3, the DNA is TGTGCCAGTAGTACCGGGACTACTACCAAAAACATTCAGTACTTC. Protein product: CASSTGTTTKNIQYF.

This clone has just one count. The genes are TRBV4-1 and TRBJ2-7; 11 bases agree with TRBD2. In germline, CDR1 is MGHRA, CDR2 YSYEKL. V dropped 4 bases and J dropped 5; count of bases not matched to a gene: 10. The CDR3 spans 16 residues. Here the CDR3 reads CASSPGGLAGGNEQYF. The CDR3 bases are TGCGCCAGCAGCCCCGGGGGTCTAGCGGGAGGAAACGAGCAGTACTTC.

V gene TRBV6-5 combines with J gene TRBJ2-2, with D perhaps TRBD2 (5 bases). The V end was cut by 4 bases, the J end by 7 bases, with 13 bases between. In germline, CDR1 is MNHEY, CDR2 SVGAGI. This CDR3 region has 14 residues. The CDR3 coding sequence is TGTGCCAGCAGTTCCCCGGGGTATTACGGGGAGCTGTTTTTT. Amino acids: CASSSPGYYGELFF.

The V gene is TRBV11-1, the J gene TRBJ1-4, with D possibly matching TRBD1 (6 bases). The V and J ends lost 3 bases and 5 bases respectively, with 10 bases between them. The CDR3 has 14 residues. Germline V CDR1 and CDR2: SGHAT, FQDESV (reference sequence). The CDR3 DNA reads as TGTGCCAGCAGCTTTGCAGGGGAAAATGAAAAACTGTTTTTT. Translated, it gives CASSFAGENEKLFF. The complete variable domain, with remaining parts taken from reference TRBV11-1 and TRBJ1-4, reads EAEVAQSPRYKITEKSQAVAFWCDPISGHATLYWYRQILGQGPELLVQFQDESVVDDSQLPKDRFSAERLKGVDSTLKIQPAELGDSAMYLCASSFAGENEKLFFGSGTQLSVL.

This clone was counted between two and nine times. The rearrangement joins TRBV7-2 to TRBJ2-1; D gene uncertain. V was clipped by 5 bases and J by 9 bases, with 8 bases between them. CDR3 size: 11 residues. Germline CDR1 and CDR2: SGHTA and FQGNSA. CDR3 protein: CASSPMREQFF. The CDR3 bases are TGTGCCAGCAGCCCGATGCGTGAGCAGTTCTTC. The variable domain in full, completed from reference TRBV7-2 and TRBJ2-1, reads GAGVSQSPSNKVTEKGKDVELRCDPISGHTALYWYRQSLGQGLEFLIYFQGNSAPDKSGLPSDRFSAERTGGSVSTLTIQRTQQEDSAVYLCASSPMREQFFGPGTRLTVL.

The chain combines TRBV5-4 with TRBJ2-3; D is undetermined. Deletions cut 4 bases from V and 3 bases from J, with 9 bases between. The V gene's germline CDR1 is SGHNT and CDR2 YYREEE (reference sequence). The CDR3 loop spans 13 amino acids. The CDR3 nucleotides read TGTGCCAGCAGCCTGGAACGGACAGATACGCAGTATTTT. It yields the protein CASSLERTDTQYF.

This chain links TRBV13 with TRBJ2-1; 7 bases are shared with TRBD2. V trimming: 5 bases; J trimming: 3 bases; junction bases outside the gene matches: 7. The CDR3 is 15 residues long. Germline CDR1 PRHDT, CDR2 FYEKMQ (reference sequence). The DNA of the CDR3 is TGTGCCAGCAGCCCATGGGGGGGGGACTACAATGAGCAGTTCTTC. Translated: CASSPWGGDYNEQFF.

The CDR3 nucleotides are TGTGCCATCAGCCAACAGGGTGACACTGAAGCTTTCTTT. Translation gives CAISQQGDTEAFF. This chain links TRBV10-3 with TRBJ1-1, with D tentatively TRBD1 (6 bases). Trimming pared 6 bases from V and 3 bases from J, leaving 11 bases between. Germline V CDR1 and CDR2: ENHRY, SYGVKD. This CDR3 region has 13 residues.

The chain joins TRBV18 to TRBJ1-3; 7 bases fit TRBD1. Germline assignment: CDR1 KGHSH and CDR2 LQKENI. This CDR3 is 17 amino acids long. The trim removed 2 bases at V and 0 bases at J, leaving 7 bases unmatched. CDR3 loop: CASSPVEGGVSGNTIYF. The CDR3 DNA reads as TGTGCCAGCTCACCAGTCGAAGGGGGCGTCTCTGGAAACACCATATATTTT. Combining the CDR3 with reference TRBV18 and TRBJ1-3 gives the whole variable domain NAGVMQNPRHLVRRRGQEARLRCSPMKGHSHVYWYRQLPEEGLKFMVYLQKENIIDESGMPKERFSAEFPKEGPSILRIQQVVRGDSAAYFCASSPVEGGVSGNTIYFGEGSWLTVV.

This clone was picked up one time. The V and J genes are TRBV19 and TRBJ1-2; possibly TRBD1 for D (5 bases). Germline V gene data show CDR1 as LNHDA and CDR2 as SQIVND (reference sequence). This CDR3 is 16 amino acids long. V dropped 6 bases and J dropped 0 bases, with 17 bases sitting between them. CDR3 DNA sequence: TGTGCCAGTAGCGTGACAGTACTCCCATCTAACTATGGCTACACCTTC. It encodes CASSVTVLPSNYGYTF.

The CDR3 bases are TGCAGCGTTGAGGAATGGCGGGACAGCTCCTACGAGCAGTACTTC. As protein: CSVEEWRDSSYEQYF. The rearrangement uses TRBV29-1 and TRBJ2-7; D possibly corresponds to TRBD1 (7 bases). The CDR3 length is 15 residues. CDR1 and CDR2 (germline): SQVTM, ANQGSEA. V was clipped by 3 bases and J by 0 bases, with 15 bases between them.

The V gene is TRBV6-5, the J gene TRBJ1-4; perhaps TRBD1 as D (5 bases). Germline assignment: CDR1 MNHEY and CDR2 SVGAGI. V lost 5 bases and J 2 bases, leaving 9 bases between the germline ends. The CDR3 loop spans 14 amino acids. The CDR3 region is CASSLQGTNEKLFF. As DNA, the CDR3 is TGTGCCAGCAGTCTTCAGGGTACTAATGAAAAACTGTTTTTT.

This chain joins TRBV5-4 and TRBJ2-3; D perhaps matches TRBD1 (5 bases). The CDR3 is 18 residues long. The ends were cut back, 0 bases at V and 2 bases at J, with 19 bases in the middle. Germline CDR1 and CDR2: SGHNT and YYREEE (reference sequence). CDR3 DNA sequence: TGTGCCAGCAGCTTGGGATGGGGCGGATCGTATTTCACAGATACGCAGTATTTT. Its protein product is CASSLGWGGSYFTDTQYF.

This rearrangement joins TRBV2 to TRBJ2-1; TRBD2 agrees at 8 bases. The CDR3 runs 18 residues. The V gene end was trimmed by 4 bases and the J gene end by 4 bases; junction bases not matched to a gene: 15. Germline lookup yields CDR1 SNHLY and CDR2 FYNNEI. The CDR3 loop is CASSGPRGVGGRYNEQFF. The CDR3 DNA sequence: TGTGCCAGCAGTGGGCCCCGCGGTGTTGGCGGGAGGTACAATGAGCAGTTCTTC.

This clone was recorded once. The V gene is TRBV11-3, the J gene TRBJ2-2; maybe TRBD2 (6 bases). This CDR3 spans 14 amino acids. V dropped 5 bases and J dropped 5 bases, with 12 bases sitting between them. The germline V gene has CDR1 SGHNT and CDR2 YENEEA. The CDR3 sequence is CASSPEGLTGELFF. The CDR3 coding sequence is TGTGCCAGCAGCCCCGAGGGACTGACCGGGGAGCTGTTTTTT. The full variable domain, rest sourced from reference TRBV11-3 and TRBJ2-2, is EAGVVQSPRYKIIEKKQPVAFWCNPISGHNTLYWYLQNLGQGPELLIRYENEEAVDDSQLPKDRFSAERLKGVDSTLKIQPAELGDSAVYLCASSPEGLTGELFFGEGSRLTVL.